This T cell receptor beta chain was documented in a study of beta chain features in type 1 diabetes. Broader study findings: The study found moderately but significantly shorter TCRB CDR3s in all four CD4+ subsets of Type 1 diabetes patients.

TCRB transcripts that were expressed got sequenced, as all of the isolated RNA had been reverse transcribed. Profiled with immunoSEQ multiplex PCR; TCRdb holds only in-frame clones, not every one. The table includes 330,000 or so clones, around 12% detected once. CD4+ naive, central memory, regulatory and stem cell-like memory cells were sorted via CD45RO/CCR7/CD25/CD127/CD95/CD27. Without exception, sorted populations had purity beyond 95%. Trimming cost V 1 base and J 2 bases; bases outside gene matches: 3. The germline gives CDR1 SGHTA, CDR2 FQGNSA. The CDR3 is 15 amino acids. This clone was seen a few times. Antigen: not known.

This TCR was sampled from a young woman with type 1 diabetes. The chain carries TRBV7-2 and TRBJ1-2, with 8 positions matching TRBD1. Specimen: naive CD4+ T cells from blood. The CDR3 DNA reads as TGTGCCAGCAGCTTAGTGCCAGGGGGCAACTATGGCTACACCTTC. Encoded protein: CASSLVPGGNYGYTF.